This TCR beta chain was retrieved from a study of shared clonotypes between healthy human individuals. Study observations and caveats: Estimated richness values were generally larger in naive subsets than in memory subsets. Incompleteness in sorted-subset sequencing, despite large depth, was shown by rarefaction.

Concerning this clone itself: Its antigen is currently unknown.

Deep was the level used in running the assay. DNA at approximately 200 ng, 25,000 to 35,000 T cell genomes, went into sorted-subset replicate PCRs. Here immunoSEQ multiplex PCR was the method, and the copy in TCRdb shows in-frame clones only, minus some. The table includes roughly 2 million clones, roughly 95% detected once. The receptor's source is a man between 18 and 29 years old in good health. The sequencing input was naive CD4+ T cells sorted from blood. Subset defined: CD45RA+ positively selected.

The CDR3 bases are TGCGCCAGCAGCTTACCTACTAACCTCGACAATGAGCAGTTCTTC. This codes for CASSLPTNLDNEQFF. This rearrangement joins TRBV5-1 to TRBJ2-1; D not resolved. V was pared by 2 bases and J by 5 bases, with 14 bases between. The CDR3 is 15 residues long. From germline, CDR1 is SGHRS and CDR2 YFSETQ.